A single sample is the source of the 6 T cell receptor beta chains below, sequenced in a study of shared clonotypes between healthy human individuals. The data were produced by immunoSEQ multiplex PCR, yet TCRdb's version contains in-frame clones alone and is incomplete. The data show some 1,600,000 clones, 98% seen once. Sequenced input: naive CD4+ T cells sorted from blood. As for subset: CD45RA+ positively selected. These receptors all stem from a man younger than 45 in good health.

The chain recombines TRBV14 with TRBJ2-7, with 10 bases lining up with TRBD2. V lost 1 base to trimming and J lost 3 bases; unmatched junction nucleotides: 6. The CDR3 extends over 16 amino acids. The germline CDR1 and CDR2 sequences are SGHDN and FVKESK. The CDR3 protein is CASSQGVAGGFYEQYF. CDR3 bases: TGTGCCAGCAGCCAAGGCGTAGCGGGAGGTTTCTACGAGCAGTACTTC.

The chain is built from TRBV29-1 and TRBJ2-6; a weak D match, TRBD1 (5 bases). Trimming removed 0 bases from V and 2 bases from J, with 11 bases in between. Germline CDR1 and CDR2: SQVTM and ANQGSEA. This CDR3 has 16 residues. CDR3 nucleotide sequence: TGCAGCGTTGAAGACAGGGCTGGGGCTGGGGCCAACGTCCTGACTTTC. Protein sequence: CSVEDRAGAGANVLTF.

The chain carries TRBV19 and TRBJ2-2; 8 bases align to TRBD2. Germline CDR1 LNHDA, CDR2 SQIVND (reference sequence). The CDR3 totals 17 residues. V lost 3 bases, J lost 1 base, and 7 bases stayed unmatched. CDR3 sequence: CASSIRTSRRNTGELFF. The CDR3 DNA is TGTGCCAGTAGTATCCGGACTAGCCGACGGAACACCGGGGAGCTGTTTTTT. Full variable domain (outside the CDR3, taken from reference TRBV19 and TRBJ2-2): DGGITQSPKYLFRKEGQNVTLSCEQNLNHDAMYWYRQDPGQGLRLIYYSQIVNDFQKGDIAEGYSVSREKKESFPLTVTSAQKNPTAFYLCASSIRTSRRNTGELFFGEGSRLTVL.

The gene calls are TRBV19 and TRBJ2-2, with 7 bases that match TRBD2. With V trimmed by 3 bases and J by 3 bases, 4 bases remained unmatched. This CDR3 has 15 amino acids. Germline V gene data show CDR1 as LNHDA and CDR2 as SQIVND (reference sequence). This chain's CDR3 is CASSISGPHTGELFF. In DNA form, the CDR3 reads TGTGCCAGTAGTATTAGCGGGCCCCACACCGGGGAGCTGTTTTTT.

This rearrangement joins TRBV5-8 to TRBJ2-3; tentative D call: TRBD2 (7 bases). This CDR3 is built from 15 residues. Germline V CDR1 and CDR2: SGHTS, YDEGEE. The ends were cut back, 7 bases at V and 3 bases at J, with 18 bases in the middle. The CDR3: CASLPGGAMTDTQYF. The CDR3 DNA sequence: TGTGCCAGCCTGCCGGGGGGCGCGATGACAGATACGCAGTATTTT.

This clone is a singleton in its sample. The chain carries TRBV5-1 and TRBJ2-1; D possibly corresponds to TRBD2 (6 bases). The CDR3 spans 13 residues. Germline V gene sequence: CDR1 SGHRS, CDR2 YFSETQ. The V end was cut by 1 base, the J end by 8 bases, with 10 bases between. CDR3 loop: CASSLIGEDEQFF. CDR3 DNA: TGCGCCAGCAGCTTGATCGGGGAGGATGAGCAGTTCTTC.